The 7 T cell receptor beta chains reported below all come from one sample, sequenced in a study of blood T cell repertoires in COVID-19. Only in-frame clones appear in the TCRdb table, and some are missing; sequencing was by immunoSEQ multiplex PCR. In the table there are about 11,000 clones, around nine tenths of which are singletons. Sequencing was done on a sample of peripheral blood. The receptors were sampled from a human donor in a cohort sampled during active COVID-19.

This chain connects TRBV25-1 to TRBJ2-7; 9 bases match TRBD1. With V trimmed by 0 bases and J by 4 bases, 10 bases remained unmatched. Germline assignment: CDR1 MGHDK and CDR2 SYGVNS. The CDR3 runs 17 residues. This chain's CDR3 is CASSEYRKDRGIYEQYF. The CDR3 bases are TGTGCCAGCAGTGAATATCGAAAGGACAGGGGAATTTACGAGCAGTACTTC.

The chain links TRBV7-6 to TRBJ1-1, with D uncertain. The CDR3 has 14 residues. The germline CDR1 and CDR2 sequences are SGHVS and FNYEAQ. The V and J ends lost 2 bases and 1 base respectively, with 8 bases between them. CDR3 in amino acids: CASSLSRGNTEAFF. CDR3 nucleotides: TGTGCCAGCAGCTTAAGCCGGGGGAACACTGAAGCTTTCTTT.

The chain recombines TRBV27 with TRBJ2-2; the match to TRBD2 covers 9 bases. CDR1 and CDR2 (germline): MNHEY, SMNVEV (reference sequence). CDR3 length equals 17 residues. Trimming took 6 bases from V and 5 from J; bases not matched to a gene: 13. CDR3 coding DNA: TGTGCCAGCAGGCCGGAGGGGCTAGCGGGGAAGACCGGGGAGCTGTTTTTT. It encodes CASRPEGLAGKTGELFF.

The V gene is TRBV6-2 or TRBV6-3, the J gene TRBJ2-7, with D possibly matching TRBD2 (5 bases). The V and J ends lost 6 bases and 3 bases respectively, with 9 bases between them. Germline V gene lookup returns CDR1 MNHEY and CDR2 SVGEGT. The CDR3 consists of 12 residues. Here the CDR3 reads CASSLDYYEQYF. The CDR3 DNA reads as TGTGCCAGCAGCCTCGACTACTACGAGCAGTACTTC.

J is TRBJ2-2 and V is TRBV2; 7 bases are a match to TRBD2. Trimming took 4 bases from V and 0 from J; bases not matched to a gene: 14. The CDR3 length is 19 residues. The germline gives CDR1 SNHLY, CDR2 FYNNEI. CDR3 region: CASSGGPGAGLPNTGELFF. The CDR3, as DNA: TGTGCCAGCAGTGGGGGCCCGGGAGCGGGGCTTCCGAACACCGGGGAGCTGTTTTTT.

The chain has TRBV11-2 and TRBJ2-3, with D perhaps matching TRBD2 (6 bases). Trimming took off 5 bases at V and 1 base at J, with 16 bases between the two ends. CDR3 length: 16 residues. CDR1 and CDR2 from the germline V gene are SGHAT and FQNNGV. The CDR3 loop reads CASSPSRAGGTDTQYF. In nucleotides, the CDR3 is TGTGCCAGCAGCCCGTCCAGAGCGGGCGGCACAGATACGCAGTATTTT.

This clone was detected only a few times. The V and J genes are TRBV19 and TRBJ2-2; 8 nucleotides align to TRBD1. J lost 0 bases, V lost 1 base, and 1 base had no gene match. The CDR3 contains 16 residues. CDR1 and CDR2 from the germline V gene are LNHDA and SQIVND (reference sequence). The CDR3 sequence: CASSIGGQANTGELFF. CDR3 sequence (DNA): TGTGCCAGTAGTATAGGGGGACAGGCGAACACCGGGGAGCTGTTTTTT.